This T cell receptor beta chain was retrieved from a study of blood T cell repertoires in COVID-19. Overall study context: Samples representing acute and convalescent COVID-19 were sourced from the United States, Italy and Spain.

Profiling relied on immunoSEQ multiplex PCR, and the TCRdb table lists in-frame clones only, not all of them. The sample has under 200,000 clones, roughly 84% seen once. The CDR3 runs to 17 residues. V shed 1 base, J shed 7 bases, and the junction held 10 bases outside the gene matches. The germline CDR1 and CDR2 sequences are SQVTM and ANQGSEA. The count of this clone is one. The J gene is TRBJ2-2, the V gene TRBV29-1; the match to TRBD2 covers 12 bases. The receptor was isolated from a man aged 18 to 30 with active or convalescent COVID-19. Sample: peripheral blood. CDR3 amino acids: CSVEGVASGRALGELFF. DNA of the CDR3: TGCAGCGTTGAAGGTGTGGCTAGCGGGAGGGCCCTCGGGGAGCTGTTTTTT.